These 18 T cell receptor beta chains share one sample of origin, sequenced in a study of T-cell memory formation after mild COVID-19. TCRdb processed the 5' RACE reads anew with MiXCR; each CDR3 protein has one entry. The sample shows tens of thousands of distinct CDR3 sequences, roughly a sixth of them seen only once. The sequenced sample consisted of PBMCs or a T cell subset sorted from them (not recorded which). The receptors come from an adult woman who had mild COVID-19 (a few samples of this study predate the infection). Cell type and time point are not known.

This clonotype has more than one count but fewer than ten. This chain links TRBV7-9 with TRBJ2-4; D is unresolved. The CDR3 has 13 amino acids. Germline-derived CDR1 and CDR2 are SEHNR and FQNEAQ (reference sequence). V was trimmed by 6 bases and J by 0 bases, leaving 6 bases between them. The CDR3 reads CASSTLAKNIQYF. The DNA of the CDR3 is TGTGCCAGCAGTACCTTAGCCAAAAACATTCAGTACTTC.

This clonotype was counted between two and nine times. This chain links TRBV29-1 with TRBJ2-7; 8 nucleotides match TRBD2. The CDR3 is 16 amino acids. J gave up 0 bases and V 6 bases, and 13 bases lay outside the gene matches. Germline V gene lookup returns CDR1 SQVTM and CDR2 ANQGSEA. CDR3 in amino acids: CSVSGGEQTPSYEQYF. The CDR3, as DNA: TGCAGCGTCTCGGGGGGGGAACAGACCCCCTCCTACGAGCAGTACTTC.

A few counts support this clonotype. This chain links TRBV12-3 or TRBV12-4 with TRBJ2-2, with TRBD2 matching 7 bases. The CDR3 sequence is 13 residues long. V gave up 1 base and J gave up 7 bases; unmatched junction bases: 0. CDR3 sequence reads: CASSLGEGGELFF. In DNA, the CDR3 is TGTGCCAGCAGTTTAGGGGAGGGCGGGGAGCTGTTTTTT.

This clonotype came up a few times. V and J are TRBV7-9 and TRBJ2-3, with D unclear. V was trimmed by 5 bases and J by 9 bases, leaving 9 bases between them. The CDR3 loop spans 11 amino acids. The germline gives CDR1 SEHNR, CDR2 FQNEAQ (reference sequence). Here the CDR3 reads CASSPDGTQYF. CDR3 DNA sequence: TGTGCCAGCAGCCCGGATGGGACGCAGTATTTT. Using reference TRBV7-9 and TRBJ2-3 for the parts outside the CDR3, the full variable domain is DTGVSQNPRHKITKRGQNVTFRCDPISEHNRLYWYRQTLGQGPEFLTYFQNEAQLEKSRLLSDRFSAERPKGSFSTLEIQRTEQGDSAMYLCASSPDGTQYFGPGTRLTVL.

This clonotype has only one observation. The rearrangement links TRBV19 to TRBJ2-7, with 8 nucleotides matching TRBD2. The V gene end was trimmed by 5 bases and the J gene end by 2 bases; junction bases not matched to a gene: 8. Germline V gene lookup returns CDR1 LNHDA and CDR2 SQIVND (reference sequence). The CDR3 covers 15 residues. DNA of the CDR3: TGTGCCAGTAGTGGTGCGGGGGGCTCCACCTACGAGCAGTACTTC. Its protein is CASSGAGGSTYEQYF.

This clonotype has a handful of counts. The chain combines TRBV4-1 with TRBJ2-5; 9 bases fit TRBD1. Germline CDR1 is MGHRA and CDR2 is YSYEKL. The CDR3 runs 15 residues. J gave up 5 bases and V 3 bases, and 7 bases lay outside the gene matches. The CDR3 DNA is TGCGCCAGCAGCCACTTGGACAGGGGACGGGAGACCCAGTACTTC. Residues: CASSHLDRGRETQYF.

The gene calls are TRBV11-1 and TRBJ2-1; 9 bases map to TRBD1. This CDR3 has 18 amino acids. Trimming removed 5 bases from V and 6 bases from J; junction bases left unmatched: 17. Germline CDR1 SGHAT, CDR2 FQDESV (reference sequence). CDR3 nucleotides: TGTGCCAGCAGCGTACCCCGGGGCGGACAGGGGAGTGGCAATGAGCAGTTCTTC. Protein product: CASSVPRGGQGSGNEQFF.

This clonotype was counted only a few times. The V gene is TRBV7-9, the J gene TRBJ2-3; TRBD2 aligns across 13 bases. Trimming at V came to 4 bases and at J to 1 base, leaving 2 bases not matched to a gene. This CDR3 is built from 16 residues. Germline V gene sequence: CDR1 SEHNR, CDR2 FQNEAQ (reference sequence). The CDR3 loop reads CASSSGTSGGTDTQYF. In DNA, the CDR3 is TGTGCCAGCAGCTCAGGGACTAGCGGGGGCACAGATACGCAGTATTTT.

This clonotype was picked up a small number of times. This rearrangement joins TRBV2 to TRBJ2-4; the D is unclear. The CDR3 contains 12 residues. V was trimmed by 2 bases and J by 5 bases, leaving 4 bases between them. Germline V gene data show CDR1 as SNHLY and CDR2 as FYNNEI. CDR3 nucleotide sequence: TGTGCCAGCAGTGAATTGGAAAACATTCAGTACTTC. Translating gives CASSELENIQYF.

This clonotype was recorded a few times. The V call is TRBV6-5, the J call TRBJ2-7; possible D gene TRBD2, 5 bases. V gave up 7 bases and J gave up 6 bases, with 10 bases separating them. Germline CDR1 and CDR2: MNHEY and SVGAGI. The CDR3 is 11 amino acids. CDR3 amino acids: CASTAAGEQYF. In nucleotides, the CDR3 is TGTGCCAGCACCGCGGCGGGCGAGCAGTACTTC.

V gene TRBV24-1 combines with J gene TRBJ2-2; possible D gene TRBD1, 5 bases. CDR3 length: 16 amino acids. CDR1 is KGHDR and CDR2 is SFDVKD in the germline V gene. Between the trimmed V and J ends, which lost 3 bases and 0 bases, there was a span of 10 bases. Here the CDR3 reads CATSDPDRPNTGELFF. Here the CDR3 DNA reads TGTGCCACCAGTGATCCAGACAGACCGAACACCGGGGAGCTGTTTTTT.

This clonotype has more than one count but fewer than ten. The chain recombines TRBV7-3 with TRBJ2-5; 8 nucleotides agree with TRBD2. From germline, CDR1 is SGHTA and CDR2 FQGTGA. CDR3 size: 15 residues. The trim removed 2 bases at V and 5 bases at J, leaving 7 bases unmatched. The CDR3 is CASSLFAGGEETQYF. The CDR3 DNA sequence: TGTGCCAGCAGCTTATTCGCCGGGGGGGAGGAGACCCAGTACTTC.

The rearrangement joins TRBV9 to TRBJ1-1, with D tentatively TRBD1 (5 bases). The CDR3 sequence is 13 residues long. Germline V CDR1 and CDR2: SGDLS, YYNGEE. With 0 bases removed from V and 7 bases from J, the gap between germline ends came to 10 bases. The CDR3 nucleotides are TGTGCCAGCAGCGTAGAGGTAAGGGGTGAAGCTTTCTTT. Translation: CASSVEVRGEAFF.

This clonotype was found a few times. The J gene is TRBJ2-7, the V gene TRBV9, with D maybe TRBD2 (6 bases). Per germline, CDR1 SGDLS and CDR2 YYNGEE. The V end was cut by 0 bases, the J end by 1 base, with 8 bases between. CDR3 size: 14 residues. The CDR3 DNA follows: TGTGCCAGCAGCGTAGGGGGGGAATCCTACGAGCAGTACTTC. Its translation is CASSVGGESYEQYF.

Only a few counts were recorded for this clonotype. The gene calls are TRBV4-1 and TRBJ2-7; 7 nucleotides match TRBD1. Germline V CDR1 and CDR2: MGHRA, YSYEKL. V lost 5 bases and J lost 0; bases outside the gene matches: 7. The CDR3 runs to 15 residues. In DNA, the CDR3 is TGCGCCAGCAGCGACCAGGGGGTAGGCTCCTACGAGCAGTACTTC. It is translated as CASSDQGVGSYEQYF.

V and J are TRBV7-2 and TRBJ2-3; 10 bases line up with TRBD2. Germline CDR1 and CDR2: SGHTA and FQGNSA. The CDR3 has 16 amino acids. The junction had 11 bases not matched to a gene; V was cut back by 5 bases and J by 6 bases. The CDR3, as DNA: TGTGCCAGCAGCCCCCCCCTAGCGGGAGTATCGGATACGCAGTATTTT. It encodes CASSPPLAGVSDTQYF.

There are a few counts of this clonotype. The gene calls are TRBV29-1 and TRBJ2-3; D possibly matches TRBD1 or TRBD2 (5 bases each). The length of the CDR3 is 14 residues. Germline V gene sequence: CDR1 SQVTM, CDR2 ANQGSEA. Trimming took off 4 bases at V and 3 bases at J, with 14 bases between the two ends. CDR3 in amino acids: CSVGTSGGTDTQYF. The CDR3 DNA sequence: TGCAGCGTTGGAACTAGTGGGGGAACAGATACGCAGTATTTT.

The chain employs TRBV4-1 and TRBJ1-2; the D gene is possibly TRBD1 (5 bases). Germline lookup yields CDR1 MGHRA and CDR2 YSYEKL. Between the trimmed V and J ends, which lost 3 bases and 4 bases, there was a span of 12 bases. This CDR3 spans 14 amino acids. The CDR3, as DNA: TGCGCCAGCAGCCAGGAAGGGGTAGGCTATGGCTACACCTTC. Amino acid sequence: CASSQEGVGYGYTF.